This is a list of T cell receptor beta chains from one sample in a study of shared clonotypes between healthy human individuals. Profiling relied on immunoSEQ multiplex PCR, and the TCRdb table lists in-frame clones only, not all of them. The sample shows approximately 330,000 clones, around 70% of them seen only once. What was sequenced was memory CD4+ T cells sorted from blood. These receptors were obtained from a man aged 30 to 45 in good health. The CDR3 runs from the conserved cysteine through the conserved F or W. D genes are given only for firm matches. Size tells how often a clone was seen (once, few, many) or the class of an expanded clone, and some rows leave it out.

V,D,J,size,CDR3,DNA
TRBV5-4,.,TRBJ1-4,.,CASSTLGNEKLFF,TGTGCCAGCAGCACATTAGGGAATGAAAAACTGTTTTTT
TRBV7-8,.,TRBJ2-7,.,CASSQATSYEQYF,TGTGCCAGCAGCCAAGCGACTTCCTACGAGCAGTACTTC
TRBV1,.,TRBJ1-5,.,CTSSDRLAYSNQPQHF,TGCACCAGCAGCGACAGGTTAGCATATAGCAATCAGCCCCAGCATTTT
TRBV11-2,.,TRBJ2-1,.,CASSPRHLSSYNEQFF,TGTGCCAGCAGCCCCAGACATCTTAGCTCCTACAATGAGCAGTTCTTC
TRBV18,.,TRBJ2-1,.,CASSPPQGWHEQFF,TGTGCCAGCTCACCACCCCAGGGATGGCATGAGCAGTTCTTC
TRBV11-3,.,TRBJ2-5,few,CASSNSAGETQYF,TGTGCCAGCAGCAACAGCGCAGGGGAGACCCAGTACTTC
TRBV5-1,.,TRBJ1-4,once,CASRVTQGDEKLFF,TGCGCCAGCAGAGTTACACAGGGAGACGAAAAACTGTTTTTT
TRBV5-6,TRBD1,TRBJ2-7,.,CASSSSRLAGGSYEQYF,TGTGCCAGCAGCTCTTCCCGTCTGGCAGGGGGCTCCTACGAGCAGTACTTC
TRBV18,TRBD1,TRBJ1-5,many,CASSPDRAVQPQHF,TGTGCCAGCTCACCGGACAGGGCAGTTCAGCCCCAGCATTTT
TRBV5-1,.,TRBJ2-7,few,CASSLAPTGDSYEQYF,TGCGCCAGCAGCTTGGCCCCGACAGGAGACTCCTACGAGCAGTACTTC
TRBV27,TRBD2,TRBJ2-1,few,CASMLLAGGGNEQFF,TGTGCCAGCATGCTACTAGCGGGAGGGGGCAATGAGCAGTTCTTC
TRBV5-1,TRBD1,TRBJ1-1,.,CASSASGGGTEAFF,TGCGCCAGCAGCGCCTCAGGGGGCGGCACTGAAGCTTTCTTT
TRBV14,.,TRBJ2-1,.,CASSQRRWESEQFF,TGTGCCAGCAGCCAAAGGAGATGGGAATCCGAGCAGTTCTTC
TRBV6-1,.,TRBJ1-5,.,CASSESSNQPQHF,TGTGCCAGCAGTGAAAGTAGCAATCAGCCCCAGCATTTT
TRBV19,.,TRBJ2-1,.,CASKTGVDADEQFF,TGTGCCAGTAAAACGGGAGTAGACGCGGATGAGCAGTTCTTC
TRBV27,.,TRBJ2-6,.,CASSPPWQGTGANVLTF,TGTGCCAGCAGTCCACCTTGGCAGGGGACTGGGGCCAACGTCCTGACTTTC
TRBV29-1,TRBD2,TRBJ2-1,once,CSAPSGVAGNEQFF,TGCAGCGCTCCCTCAGGGGTAGCGGGAAACGAGCAGTTCTTC
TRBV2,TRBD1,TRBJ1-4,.,CASRSTKNRGVGEKLFF,TGTGCCAGCAGATCGACTAAAAACAGGGGGGTCGGGGAAAAACTGTTTTTT
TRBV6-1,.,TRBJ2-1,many,CASSEAQGSGLLSYNEQFF,TGTGCCAGCAGTGAAGCTCAGGGTAGCGGCCTCCTCTCCTACAATGAGCAGTTCTTC
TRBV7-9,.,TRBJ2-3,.,CASSLAAITDTQYF,TGTGCCAGCAGCTTAGCGGCTATAACAGATACGCAGTATTTT
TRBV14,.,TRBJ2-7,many,CASSQFGEQYF,TGTGCCAGCAGCCAATTTGGCGAGCAGTACTTC
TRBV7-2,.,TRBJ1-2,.,CASSFSASNYGYTF,TGTGCCAGCAGCTTTTCAGCCTCAAACTATGGCTACACCTTC
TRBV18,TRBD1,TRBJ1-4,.,CASSYSGTDEKLFF,TGTGCCAGCTCCTACTCGGGGACAGATGAAAAACTGTTTTTT
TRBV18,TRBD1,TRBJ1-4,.,CASSRGQGATNEKLFF,TGTGCCAGCTCACGCGGACAGGGGGCAACTAATGAAAAACTGTTTTTT
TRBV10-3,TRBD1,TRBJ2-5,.,CAISDKTGIQETQYF,TGTGCCATCAGTGATAAGACAGGGATCCAAGAGACCCAGTACTTC
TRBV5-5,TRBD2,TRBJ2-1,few,CASSLPGLAGGKGNEQFF,TGTGCCAGCAGCTTGCCGGGACTAGCGGGAGGAAAGGGCAATGAGCAGTTCTTC